Listed here are 20 T cell receptor beta chains from one sample, sequenced in a study of control samples from healthy donors and cancer patients. This table comes from immunoSEQ multiplex PCR, and its TCRdb copy is limited to in-frame clones, with some not included. Here the sample spans under 450,000 clones, 80% to 95% being singletons. The specimen sequenced was PBMCs. The receptors stem from a man aged 40-49 years with head and neck cancer.

This chain uses TRBV27 with TRBJ1-1; D remains unclear. V dropped 3 bases and J dropped 3 bases, with 8 bases sitting between them. CDR1 MNHEY and CDR2 SMNVEV come from the germline V gene (reference sequence). The CDR3 is made up of 13 amino acids. The CDR3 nucleotides read TGTGCCAGCAGTTTTCAGGCGGACACTGAAGCTTTCTTT. This sequence encodes CASSFQADTEAFF.

The chain joins TRBV3-1 (or the pseudogene TRBV3-2) to TRBJ1-4; 7 bases are shared with TRBD1. The ends lost 4 bases at V and 7 bases at J; junction bases unmatched: 9. Germline V lookup: CDR1 LGHDT, CDR2 YNNKEL (reference sequence). The CDR3 contains 15 residues. CDR3 residues: CASSPGAGGGEKLFF. DNA of the CDR3: TGTGCCAGCAGCCCTGGGGCAGGGGGAGGTGAAAAACTGTTTTTT.

The J gene is TRBJ1-1, the V gene TRBV6-1; D unclear. The length of the CDR3 is 15 residues. V was trimmed by 1 base and J by 0 bases, leaving 9 bases between them. Germline lookup yields CDR1 MNHNS and CDR2 SASEGT. DNA for the CDR3: TGTGCCAGCAGTGAAGACGGGGTTTTGAACACTGAAGCTTTCTTT. It is translated as CASSEDGVLNTEAFF.

The chain employs TRBV15 and TRBJ2-3, with D possibly being TRBD1 (5 bases). Between the trimmed V and J ends, which lost 0 bases and 3 bases, there was a span of 16 bases. Germline V gives CDR1 LNHNV, CDR2 YYDKDF (reference sequence). The CDR3 sequence is 17 residues long. CDR3 region: CATSRDLTVVRTDTQYF. In nucleotides, the CDR3 is TGTGCCACCAGCAGAGATTTGACAGTAGTAAGGACAGATACGCAGTATTTT.

The chain couples TRBV19 to TRBJ1-5; D remains ambiguous. V lost 0 bases and J lost 5, with 5 bases in between. The CDR3 is made up of 13 amino acids. Germline V lookup: CDR1 LNHDA, CDR2 SQIVND (reference sequence). The CDR3 loop is CASSIDRDQPQHF. The CDR3 region has the DNA TGTGCCAGTAGTATAGATCGGGATCAGCCCCAGCATTTT.

This sequence joins TRBV3-1 (or the pseudogene TRBV3-2) and TRBJ2-7; TRBD2 is a possible D gene (6 bases). CDR1 and CDR2 (germline): LGHDT, YNNKEL (reference sequence). Trimming shortened V by 4 bases and J by 1 base, and 14 bases separated the two germline ends. The CDR3 consists of 15 residues. This chain's CDR3 is CASSLRLEDSYEQYF. The DNA of the CDR3 is TGTGCCAGCAGCCTTCGACTAGAAGATTCCTACGAGCAGTACTTC.

V gene TRBV4-3 combines with J gene TRBJ2-2, with 7 positions matching TRBD2. This CDR3 is 14 amino acids long. J gave up 8 bases and V 1 base, and 4 bases lay outside the gene matches. Germline CDR1 and CDR2: LGHNA and YSLEER. CDR3 coding DNA: TGCGCCAGCAGCCAAGTCCCGGGGGGAGGGGAGCTGTTTTTT. Its translation: CASSQVPGGGELFF.

V usage is TRBV5-1 and J usage is TRBJ1-3; D is ambiguous. The CDR3 contains 14 residues. V was trimmed by 2 bases and J by 0 bases, leaving 6 bases between them. Germline V gene data show CDR1 as SGHRS and CDR2 as YFSETQ. CDR3 loop: CASSLSNSGNTIYF. The CDR3 nucleotides read TGCGCCAGCAGCTTATCGAACTCTGGAAACACCATATATTTT.

The rearrangement uses TRBV7-3 and TRBJ2-2; no clear D. Trimming removed 1 base at V and 5 bases at J, with 8 bases between. The CDR3 is made up of 14 amino acids. The germline V gene has CDR1 SGHTA and CDR2 FQGTGA. CDR3: CASSLIPSTGELFF. CDR3 sequence (DNA): TGTGCCAGCAGCTTAATTCCCAGTACCGGGGAGCTGTTTTTT.

This clone is a singleton in its sample. This chain uses TRBV6-6 with TRBJ2-2; 9 positions agree with TRBD2. The junction had 4 bases not matched to a gene; V was cut back by 5 bases and J by 0 bases. Germline values: CDR1 MNHNY, CDR2 SVGAGI (reference sequence). CDR3 length: 16 residues. CDR3 loop: CASSHSGGANTGELFF. The CDR3 region has the DNA TGTGCCAGCAGTCATAGCGGGGGCGCGAACACCGGGGAGCTGTTTTTT.

The J gene is TRBJ1-1, the V gene TRBV3-1 (or the pseudogene TRBV3-2); no definite D call. Germline assignment: CDR1 LGHDT and CDR2 YNNKEL (reference sequence). Trimming took 0 bases from V and 6 from J, leaving 2 bases between them. The CDR3 has 11 amino acids. CDR3 residues: CASSQEAEAFF. Written as DNA, the CDR3 is TGTGCCAGCAGCCAAGAAGCTGAAGCTTTCTTT.

As to this clone: At one of its ends the junction is not consistent with the germline gene, which may arise from a read error. The chain recombines TRBV7-8 with TRBJ2-3; weak D call: TRBD1 (5 bases). This CDR3 is 15 amino acids long. Germline CDR1 reads SGHVS; CDR2 reads FQNEAQ. DNA for the CDR3: TGTGCCAGCAGCTCTACCTCTGGGGCGTTCCGAAATGTGGATTTT. Translation: CASSSTSGAFRNVDF.

CDR3 bases: TGTGCCAGCAGTCTCGGACAGCCGGAGGTGAATGAGCAGTTCTTC. This encodes CASSLGQPEVNEQFF. The chain recombines TRBV6-5 with TRBJ2-1; D possibly corresponds to TRBD1 (6 bases). From germline, CDR1 is MNHEY and CDR2 SVGAGI. CDR3 length equals 15 residues. V lost 5 bases and J lost 7, with 18 bases in between.

The chain links TRBV12-5 to TRBJ1-6; the match to TRBD1 covers 7 bases. There are 18 residues in the CDR3. Germline assignment: CDR1 LGHNT and CDR2 FRNRAP. J lost 0 bases, V lost 5 bases, and 10 bases had no gene match. The CDR3 DNA is TGTGCTAGTGGTCCCGGGGACAGCGGAAGCTCCTATAATTCACCCCTCCACTTT. Protein product: CASGPGDSGSSYNSPLHF.

V is TRBV27 and J is TRBJ1-1, with 7 bases that match TRBD1. The ends lost 6 bases at V and 6 bases at J; junction bases unmatched: 10. CDR1 is MNHEY and CDR2 is SMNVEV in the germline V gene (reference sequence). CDR3 length: 14 residues. The CDR3: CASRFMTGLSEAFF. The CDR3 DNA reads TGTGCCAGCAGATTTATGACAGGGCTGTCTGAAGCTTTCTTT.

The sample holds a few counts of this clone. The V call is TRBV4-1, the J call TRBJ2-7; 9 nucleotides match TRBD2. Germline lookup yields CDR1 MGHRA and CDR2 YSYEKL. V gave up 8 bases and J gave up 2 bases; unmatched junction bases: 10. The CDR3 contains 15 residues. The CDR3, as DNA: TGCGCCAGCGGTCATGGACTAGCGCTTGCCTACGAGCAGTACTTC. As protein: CASGHGLALAYEQYF.

The chain combines TRBV19 with TRBJ2-3; D possibly matches TRBD1 or TRBD2 (6 bases each). Trimming pared 3 bases from V and 4 bases from J, leaving 17 bases between. CDR1 LNHDA and CDR2 SQIVND come from the germline V gene (reference sequence). The CDR3 spans 16 residues. CDR3 amino acids: CASSMARTAGPDTQYF. The CDR3, as DNA: TGTGCCAGTAGTATGGCAAGGACAGCGGGTCCAGATACGCAGTATTTT.

V and J are TRBV13 and TRBJ2-1; no clear D gene. The CDR3 runs 13 residues. V was cut by 5 bases and J by 4 bases, with 9 bases left in between. Germline-derived CDR1 and CDR2 are PRHDT and FYEKMQ (reference sequence). Here the CDR3 reads CASSPRSYNEQFF. The CDR3 bases are TGTGCCAGCAGCCCCCGGTCATACAATGAGCAGTTCTTC. Using reference TRBV13 and TRBJ2-1 for the parts outside the CDR3, the full variable domain is AAGVIQSPRHLIKEKRETATLKCYPIPRHDTVYWYQQGPGQDPQFLISFYEKMQSDKGSIPDRFSAQQFSDYHSELNMSSLELGDSALYFCASSPRSYNEQFFGPGTRLTVL.

The rearrangement joins TRBV3-1 (or the pseudogene TRBV3-2) to TRBJ2-1; 11 bases match TRBD2. V lost 1 base and J lost 8; bases outside the gene matches: 25. The CDR3 extends over 22 amino acids. CDR1 and CDR2 from the germline V gene are LGHDT and YNNKEL (reference sequence). The CDR3 DNA sequence: TGTGCCAGCAGCCAAGGGGAGGGGAATAGCGGGAGGGCCAAAGGAGAATGGGATGAGCAGTTCTTC. This translates into CASSQGEGNSGRAKGEWDEQFF.

The chain is built from TRBV25-1 and TRBJ2-5; perhaps D is TRBD1 or TRBD2 (6 bases each). V was clipped by 4 bases and J by 13 bases, with 13 bases between them. The V gene's germline CDR1 is MGHDK and CDR2 SYGVNS. The CDR3 spans 11 residues. CDR3 bases: TGTGCCAGCAGTGCGACCGGGGGCCGGTACTTC. Its protein product is CASSATGGRYF.